This T cell receptor (beta chain) came from a study of ipilimumab plus nivolumab after autologous stem cell transplantation. Germline V lookup: CDR1 MNHNS, CDR2 SASEGT. Trimming cost V 6 bases and J 2 bases, with 8 bases left between them. The CDR3 runs 12 residues. Assay used: immunoSEQ multiplex PCR; TCRdb lists only in-frame clones, some missing. Here the sample spans around 12,000 clones, more than 60% being singletons. Concerning this clone itself: The same CDR3 arises from other DNA sequences in this sample as well.

The TCR was taken from a male donor with multiple myeloma. This chain uses TRBV6-1 with TRBJ2-7; D could derive from TRBD1 or TRBD2 (6 bases each). The material sequenced was PBMCs, taken in a trial of ipilimumab plus nivolumab as post-transplant consolidation. The DNA of the CDR3 is TGTGCCAGCAGAGGGGGGACCTACGAGCAGTACTTC. Translated: CASRGGTYEQYF.